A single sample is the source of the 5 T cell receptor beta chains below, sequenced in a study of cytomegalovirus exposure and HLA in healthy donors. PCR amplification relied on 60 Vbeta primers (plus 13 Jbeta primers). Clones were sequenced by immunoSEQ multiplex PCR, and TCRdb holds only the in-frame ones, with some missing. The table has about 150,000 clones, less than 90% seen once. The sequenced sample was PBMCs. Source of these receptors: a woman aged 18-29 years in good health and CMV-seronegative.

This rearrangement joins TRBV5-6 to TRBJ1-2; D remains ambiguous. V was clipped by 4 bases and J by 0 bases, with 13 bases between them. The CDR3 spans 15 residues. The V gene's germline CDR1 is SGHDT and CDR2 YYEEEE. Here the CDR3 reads CASSPEGATNYGYTF. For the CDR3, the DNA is TGTGCCAGCAGCCCCGAGGGCGCGACTAACTATGGCTACACCTTC.

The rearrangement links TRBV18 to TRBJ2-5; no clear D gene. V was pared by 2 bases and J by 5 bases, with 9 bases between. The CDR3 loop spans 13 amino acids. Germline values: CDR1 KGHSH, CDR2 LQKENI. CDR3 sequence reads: CASSPIPQETQYF. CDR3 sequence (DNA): TGTGCCAGCTCACCAATTCCTCAGGAGACCCAGTACTTC.

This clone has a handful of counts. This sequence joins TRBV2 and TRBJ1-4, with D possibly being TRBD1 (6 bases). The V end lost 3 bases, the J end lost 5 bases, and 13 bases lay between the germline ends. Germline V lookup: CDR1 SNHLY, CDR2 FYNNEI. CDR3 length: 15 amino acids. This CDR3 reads CASSEGAGRNEKLFF. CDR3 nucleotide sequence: TGTGCCAGCAGTGAGGGGGCAGGGCGGAATGAAAAACTGTTTTTT.

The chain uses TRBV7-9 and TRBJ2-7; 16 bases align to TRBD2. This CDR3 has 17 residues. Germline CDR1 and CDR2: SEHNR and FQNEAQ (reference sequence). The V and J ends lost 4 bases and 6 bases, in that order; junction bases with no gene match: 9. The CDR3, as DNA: TGTGCCAGCAGCTCCGGGACTAGCGGGAGGGCCGGAGGCGAGCAGTACTTC. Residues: CASSSGTSGRAGGEQYF.

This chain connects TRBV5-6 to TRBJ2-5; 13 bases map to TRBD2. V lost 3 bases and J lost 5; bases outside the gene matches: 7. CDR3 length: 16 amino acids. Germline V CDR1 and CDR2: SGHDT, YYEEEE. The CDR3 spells CASSSGLAGDMETQYF. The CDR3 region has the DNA TGTGCCAGCAGCTCCGGACTAGCGGGAGATATGGAGACCCAGTACTTC.